This TCR beta chain came from a study of PD-1 blockade in classical Hodgkin lymphoma. General study findings and limits: Initiation of nivolumab under 1 year after ASCT led to exclusion of patients.

Germline V gives CDR1 MNHNS, CDR2 SASEGT. V was trimmed by 5 bases and J by 3 bases, leaving 8 bases between them. The length of the CDR3 is 12 residues. TCRdb keeps only in-frame clones here, not all; method: immunoSEQ multiplex PCR. The sample holds roughly 81,000 clones, around 90% seen once. Regarding this clone: Its antigen is not known.

Each and every patient relapsed after autologous stem cell transplantation, and patients got differing brentuximab vedotin exposure. The receptor was derived from a human donor with classical Hodgkin lymphoma. V gene TRBV6-1 combines with J gene TRBJ2-7, with unresolved D. The sequenced sample was peripheral blood mononuclear cells (PBMCs), obtained before the second cycle of nivolumab. The CDR3 nucleotides are TGTGCCAGCAGTACTCCGGGCTACGAGCAGTACTTC. Residues: CASSTPGYEQYF.